This is a list of T cell receptor beta chains from one sample in a study of cytomegalovirus exposure and HLA in healthy donors. TCRdb's table, derived via immunoSEQ multiplex PCR, lists solely in-frame clones and lacks some. This sample has roughly 120,000 clones, with around three quarters found just once. Sequencing used PBMCs. Source of these receptors: a woman between 40 and 55 years old in good health and CMV-seropositive. Each CDR3 is given with its conserved first and last residue. A D gene is named only where the DNA matches it firmly. The size of a clone is reported for some rows only, either as once, few or many, or as a class for expanded clones.

clone_size,v_call,d_call,j_call,cdr3_aa,cdr3_nt
few,TRBV5-1,-,TRBJ2-5,CASRLPKETQYF,TGCGCCAGCCGACTACCCAAAGAGACCCAGTACTTC
-,TRBV5-1,TRBD1,TRBJ1-1,CASSPRTGGNTEAFF,TGCGCCAGCAGCCCTAGGACAGGGGGAAACACTGAAGCTTTCTTT
-,TRBV2,-,TRBJ2-1,CASSSLSYNEQFF,TGTGCCAGCAGTTCACTCTCCTACAATGAGCAGTTCTTC
-,TRBV7-8,TRBD2,TRBJ2-5,CASSPGLAGAGETQYF,TGTGCCAGCAGCCCCGGACTAGCGGGAGCGGGGGAGACCCAGTACTTC
-,TRBV7-2,TRBD1,TRBJ1-2,CASSLVDRGIGYTF,TGTGCCAGCAGCTTAGTTGACAGGGGGATTGGCTACACCTTC
-,TRBV30,-,TRBJ1-1,CACYGQPNTEAFF,TGTGCCTGCTATGGACAGCCGAACACTGAAGCTTTCTTT
-,TRBV28,TRBD1,TRBJ2-2,CASRLQGGSTGELFF,TGTGCCAGCAGATTACAGGGGGGCTCTACCGGGGAGCTGTTTTTT
-,TRBV4-1,TRBD2,TRBJ2-1,CASSQAGLAGVYNEQFF,TGCGCCAGCAGCCAAGCGGGACTAGCGGGAGTTTACAATGAGCAGTTCTTC
-,TRBV27,TRBD2,TRBJ2-7,CASSKGTSGSYEQYF,TGTGCCAGCAGTAAAGGGACTAGCGGATCCTACGAGCAGTACTTC
-,TRBV30,-,TRBJ1-1,CAWTVSFRTEAFF,TGTGCCTGGACCGTAAGCTTTCGGACTGAAGCTTTCTTT
-,TRBV28,TRBD1,TRBJ2-2,CASSLYDRGLVGELFF,TGTGCCAGCAGTTTATATGACAGGGGGCTGGTCGGGGAGCTGTTTTTT
-,TRBV5-1,-,TRBJ1-1,CASSFLVRNQAEAFF,TGCGCCAGCAGCTTCCTGGTCCGGAATCAGGCTGAAGCTTTCTTT
-,TRBV5-1,-,TRBJ2-2,CASSLSGKDTGELFF,TGCGCCAGCAGCTTGTCAGGAAAAGACACCGGGGAGCTGTTTTTT
-,TRBV5-4,TRBD2,TRBJ2-1,CASSLGLAGVGSYNEQFF,TGTGCCAGCAGCCTGGGACTAGCGGGAGTGGGCTCCTACAATGAGCAGTTCTTC
-,TRBV5-1,-,TRBJ1-1,CASSLGSLNTEAFF,TGCGCCAGCAGCTTGGGGAGCTTGAACACTGAAGCTTTCTTT
-,TRBV27,TRBD1,TRBJ1-5,CASSLSGFRDRGYQPQHF,TGTGCCAGCAGTTTATCAGGTTTCCGGGACAGGGGGTATCAGCCCCAGCATTTT
once,TRBV7-3,TRBD1,TRBJ1-1,CASSLGQGNTEAFF,TGTGCCAGCAGCTTAGGACAGGGCAACACTGAAGCTTTCTTT
-,TRBV2,-,TRBJ2-1,CASSGQTNEQFF,TGTGCCAGCAGTGGACAGACCAATGAGCAGTTCTTC
-,TRBV30,TRBD2,TRBJ2-6,CAWSGGANGLTF,TGTGCCTGGTCGGGAGGGGCCAACGGCCTGACTTTC
-,TRBV19,TRBD1,TRBJ2-7,CASSASGTANYEQYF,TGTGCCAGTAGTGCCTCCGGGACAGCGAACTACGAGCAGTACTTC
few,TRBV19,-,TRBJ2-2,CASSSRGRFQGSGELFF,TGTGCCAGTAGTAGTCGGGGAAGGTTTCAAGGGTCCGGGGAGCTGTTTTTT
-,TRBV19,-,TRBJ2-3,CASSMSGTRWGDTQYF,TGTGCCAGTAGTATGTCCGGGACACGGTGGGGAGATACGCAGTATTTT
-,TRBV9,TRBD2,TRBJ2-5,CASSPRGSGSPETQYF,TGTGCCAGCAGCCCCCGGGGTAGCGGGAGCCCAGAGACCCAGTACTTC
-,TRBV6-5,TRBD1,TRBJ1-1,CASSFPGQQNTEAFF,TGTGCCAGCAGTTTCCCGGGACAGCAGAACACTGAAGCTTTCTTT
-,TRBV6-5,-,TRBJ1-2,CASRESGKVYGYTF,TGTGCCAGCAGGGAGTCGGGGAAAGTCTATGGCTACACCTTC
once,TRBV6-6,-,TRBJ2-1,CASSRTAGNEQFF,TGTGCCAGCAGCCGGACTGCCGGCAATGAGCAGTTCTTC
-,TRBV6-5,-,TRBJ1-1,CASLAQGTEAFF,TGTGCCAGCCTCGCCCAGGGGACTGAAGCTTTCTTT
-,TRBV6-1,TRBD2,TRBJ2-7,CASHGLAGVYEQYF,TGTGCCAGTCATGGACTAGCGGGCGTCTACGAGCAGTACTTC
-,TRBV15,-,TRBJ1-5,CATSRDMQGNQPQHF,TGTGCCACCAGCAGAGATATGCAGGGCAATCAGCCCCAGCATTTT
-,TRBV6-1,-,TRBJ1-1,CASTSRVGQEAFF,TGTGCCAGCACTTCGAGGGTAGGGCAAGAAGCTTTCTTT
-,TRBV2,-,TRBJ1-2,CASSESRVGYTF,TGTGCCAGCAGTGAATCTCGGGTAGGCTACACCTTC